This T cell receptor beta chain was captured in a study of T cell changes during pregnancy in multiple sclerosis. The CDR3 has 13 amino acids. Germline V gene data show CDR1 as SNHLY and CDR2 as FYNNEI. The V segment lost 2 bases and the J segment 5 bases; nucleotides outside the gene matches: 0. Assay: immunoSEQ multiplex PCR; the TCRdb copy retains only in-frame clones and omits some. The data contain around 80,000 clones, about 91% of them seen just once; the ten biggest clones take up 2.6%. The chain combines TRBV2 with TRBJ2-3, with 8 bases that match TRBD2. The clonotype was recovered from a female donor with multiple sclerosis, enrolled in a pregnancy study. The sample in question was peripheral blood, obtained before pregnancy. Written as DNA, the CDR3 is TGTGCCAGCAGTGAACTAGCGGGAGATACGCAGTATTTT. This encodes CASSELAGDTQYF.